One T cell receptor beta chain is described in this entry. Its antigen is currently not known. The record has no base qualities; no much larger clone is one base away. Whole blood was collected in K2EDTA tubes by collaborating institutions according to the institutions' own protocols. For TCRbeta analysis, collaborators shipped samples in one of three forms: frozen whole blood, isolated PBMCs, or DNA extracted from either of those sample types. The source of the sample is a study of blood T cell repertoires in COVID-19 (dated by TCRdb to 2020 to 2021). About the investigation overall: Samples covering the acute and convalescent phases of COVID-19 were provided by collaborators in the United States, Italy and Spain. HLA class I and class II types, where available, came from metadata supplied by the sample provider rather than from assay-based typing. The repertoires were released in a freely available public database intended as a resource for research on the immune response to SARS-CoV-2. Nearly every sample came with metadata listing a de-identified subject ID, COVID-19 status, age in years and sex. The prospective study material was composed of cDNA or gDNA derived from T cells, B-cell-depleted T cells, or PBMCs. The dataset comprised deeply sampled blood TCRbeta repertoires from subjects exposed to, actively infected with, or recovered from COVID-19. Samples came from the ongoing ImmuneRACE study (first 160 participants) plus 1,254 subjects from 6 global collaborators. The full study reports these points: Clinical and demographic metadata were provided uncurated, with the amount varying by source and participant.

The immunoSEQ Assay, a bias-controlled multiplex PCR, was used to amplify TCRbeta CDR3 regions from genomic DNA. From the authors' description of their analysis: The number of nucleated cells in each sample was estimated from the amplification of reference gene primers within the assay. Sequence reads were collapsed and filtered to measure the absolute abundance of every unique TCRbeta CDR3 rearrangement. For each sample, productive Simpson clonality was calculated as the square root of Simpson's diversity index across productive rearrangements. TCRdb carries this immuneACCESS record with in-frame sequences only. Its versions omit some clonotypes, under half of them owing to an unresolved V gene in the studies checked, with the rest unexplained. That table furnishes V, J and clone size, whereas the DNA furnished D and trimming. The sample table shows some 270,000 clones, and 80% to 90% are seen once. Clones ranked in the top ten supply 8% to 13% of the sample.

The germline V gene gives CDR1 as SNHLY and CDR2 as FYNNEI. Trimming accounts for 9 bases at V and 6 bases at J, while the number of junction bases matched to no gene is 8. CDR3 length: 14 amino acids, cysteine to phenylalanine. Just the 42-base CDR3 DNA is kept, in frame starting at base 1. The V and J segments used are TRBV2 and TRBJ1-6; 7 junctional bases match TRBD1. The sequencing input was peripheral blood. The clonotype was recovered from a woman aged 65 to 85 with acute or convalescent COVID-19. The CDR3 region: CASRRDSVNSPLHF. The nucleotides read TGTGCCAGTCGCCGGGACAGCGTTAATTCACCCCTCCACTTT.